These T cell receptor beta chains were read from a single sample in a study of shared clonotypes between healthy human individuals. This table comes from immunoSEQ multiplex PCR, and its TCRdb copy is limited to in-frame clones, with some not included. This sample has some 2,000,000 clones, with 90% to 97% found just once. Specimen: naive CD4+ T cells sorted from blood. Source of these receptors: a man younger than 35 in good health. The CDR3 runs from the conserved cysteine through the conserved F or W. The order of the fields is D gene, clone size, V gene, J gene, CDR3 protein, CDR3 DNA. D genes are given only for firm matches. Clone size, where shown, is once, few, many, or a class for clones that have expanded.

D: TRBD1; size: .; V: TRBV5-1; J: TRBJ1-1; CDR3: CASSASGGNTEAFF; DNA: TGCGCCAGCAGCGCATCAGGGGGGAACACTGAAGCTTTCTTT
D: .; size: .; V: TRBV5-1; J: TRBJ2-7; CDR3: CASSLASGVGFYEQYF; DNA: TGCGCCAGCAGCTTGGCCTCTGGGGTGGGGTTTTACGAGCAGTACTTC
D: .; size: .; V: TRBV29-1; J: TRBJ2-5; CDR3: CSTDKGVGETQYF; DNA: TGCAGCACCGATAAGGGGGTAGGAGAGACCCAGTACTTC
D: TRBD2; size: .; V: TRBV6-5; J: TRBJ2-1; CDR3: CASNPGLAGGGEQFF; DNA: TGTGCCAGCAATCCGGGACTAGCGGGGGGCGGTGAGCAGTTCTTC
D: .; size: .; V: TRBV7-2; J: TRBJ2-7; CDR3: CASSLDSITYEQYF; DNA: TGTGCCAGCAGCCTGGACTCGATTACCTACGAGCAGTACTTC
D: TRBD2; size: .; V: TRBV7-2; J: TRBJ2-3; CDR3: CASSIPRTSGKNTDTQYF; DNA: TGTGCCAGCAGCATACCTCGGACTAGCGGGAAAAACACAGATACGCAGTATTTT
D: .; size: .; V: TRBV30; J: TRBJ2-2; CDR3: CAFENTGELFF; DNA: TGTGCCTTTGAGAACACCGGGGAGCTGTTTTTT
D: .; size: .; V: TRBV10-1; J: TRBJ1-1; CDR3: CASSPGAAGRRNTEAFF; DNA: TGCGCCAGCAGTCCAGGGGCCGCCGGGAGACGGAACACTGAAGCTTTCTTT
D: .; size: .; V: TRBV11-3; J: TRBJ2-7; CDR3: CASSQQPSETYEQYF; DNA: TGTGCCAGCAGCCAACAGCCCTCTGAGACCTACGAGCAGTACTTC
D: .; size: once; V: TRBV21-1; J: TRBJ1-4; CDR3: CASSKASQGKLFF; DNA: TGTGCCAGCAGCAAAGCCTCACAGGGAAAACTGTTTTTT
D: .; size: .; V: TRBV11-2; J: TRBJ2-3; CDR3: CASSLEYGQLSTDTQYF; DNA: TGTGCCAGCAGCTTAGAGTACGGACAGCTAAGCACAGATACGCAGTATTTT
D: .; size: .; V: TRBV30; J: TRBJ2-2; CDR3: CAWSLNTGELFF; DNA: TGTGCCTGGAGTCTGAACACCGGGGAGCTGTTTTTT
D: TRBD2; size: .; V: TRBV4-1; J: TRBJ2-5; CDR3: CASSPTRGGRGQETQYF; DNA: TGCGCCAGCAGCCCCACCAGAGGCGGGAGGGGTCAAGAGACCCAGTACTTC
D: TRBD1; size: .; V: TRBV18; J: TRBJ2-2; CDR3: CASSPYAGTANTGELFF; DNA: TGTGCCAGCTCACCGTATGCCGGGACAGCGAACACCGGGGAGCTGTTTTTT
D: TRBD2; size: .; V: TRBV30; J: TRBJ2-5; CDR3: CAWSVSRTSVYQETQYF; DNA: TGTGCCTGGAGTGTATCACGGACTAGCGTTTATCAAGAGACCCAGTACTTC
D: .; size: once; V: TRBV20-1; J: TRBJ2-5; CDR3: CSVTPGETQYF; DNA: TGCAGTGTCACGCCCGGGGAGACCCAGTACTTC
D: TRBD1; size: few; V: TRBV29-1; J: TRBJ1-2; CDR3: CSARQGAGYGYTF; DNA: TGCAGCGCGAGACAGGGGGCAGGCTATGGCTACACCTTC
D: .; size: .; V: TRBV9; J: TRBJ2-1; CDR3: CASSVAVSNEQFF; DNA: TGTGCCAGCAGCGTAGCGGTTTCGAATGAGCAGTTCTTC
D: .; size: .; V: TRBV13; J: TRBJ1-6; CDR3: CASSPPGNNNSPLHF; DNA: TGTGCCAGCAGCCCCCCGGGGAATAACAATTCACCCCTCCACTTT
D: .; size: .; V: TRBV7-9; J: TRBJ1-4; CDR3: CASSLGEGESEKLFF; DNA: TGTGCCAGCAGCTTGGGGGAGGGGGAGAGTGAAAAACTGTTTTTT
D: .; size: .; V: TRBV7-2; J: TRBJ1-5; CDR3: CASSFNAGGGNQPQHF; DNA: TGTGCCAGCAGCTTTAATGCGGGGGGGGGCAATCAGCCCCAGCATTTT
D: .; size: .; V: TRBV5-6; J: TRBJ1-4; CDR3: CASSLRTVSNEKLFF; DNA: TGTGCCAGCAGCCTGAGGACAGTCTCTAATGAAAAACTGTTTTTT
D: .; size: once; V: TRBV4-3; J: TRBJ2-6; CDR3: CASSQDRGAGANVLTF; DNA: TGCGCCAGCAGCCAAGATAGGGGGGCTGGGGCCAACGTCCTGACTTTC
D: TRBD2; size: .; V: TRBV4-3; J: TRBJ2-4; CDR3: CASSQEYSGTSGAKNIQYF; DNA: TGCGCCAGCAGCCAAGAATACTCCGGGACTAGCGGTGCCAAAAACATTCAGTACTTC
D: TRBD2; size: .; V: TRBV10-1; J: TRBJ2-2; CDR3: CASSKGLAGGPDTGELFF; DNA: TGCGCCAGCAGTAAGGGACTAGCGGGAGGACCCGACACCGGGGAGCTGTTTTTT
D: TRBD2; size: .; V: TRBV2; J: TRBJ2-3; CDR3: CASSALAGVPTDTQYF; DNA: TGTGCCAGCAGTGCTTTAGCGGGGGTTCCCACAGATACGCAGTATTTT
D: .; size: .; V: TRBV7-2; J: TRBJ2-7; CDR3: CASSLRNRDEQYF; DNA: TGTGCCAGCAGCTTACGGAACAGGGACGAGCAGTACTTC
D: TRBD2; size: .; V: TRBV18; J: TRBJ2-3; CDR3: CASSPWRGGADTQYF; DNA: TGTGCCAGCTCACCTTGGCGGGGGGGCGCAGATACGCAGTATTTT
D: .; size: .; V: TRBV10-3; J: TRBJ1-1; CDR3: CAIRKHHQGTEAFF; DNA: TGTGCCATCAGAAAACACCACCAGGGGACTGAAGCTTTCTTT
D: .; size: .; V: TRBV18; J: TRBJ2-7; CDR3: CASSPPNRQFSSYEQYF; DNA: TGTGCCAGCTCACCACCCAATCGGCAGTTTAGCTCCTACGAGCAGTACTTC
D: .; size: once; V: TRBV2; J: TRBJ2-1; CDR3: CASSDPPTSNEQFF; DNA: TGTGCCAGCAGTGATCCGCCGACTAGCAATGAGCAGTTCTTC
D: .; size: .; V: TRBV10-2; J: TRBJ1-5; CDR3: CASSEGGQPQHF; DNA: TGCGCCAGCAGTGAGGGGGGGCAGCCCCAGCATTTT
D: .; size: .; V: TRBV2; J: TRBJ2-7; CDR3: CASSVLGAVPYEQYF; DNA: TGTGCCAGCAGTGTATTGGGTGCGGTACCCTACGAGCAGTACTTC
D: TRBD1; size: .; V: TRBV6-1; J: TRBJ2-5; CDR3: CASSEGLDRGKETQYF; DNA: TGTGCCAGCAGTGAAGGGTTGGACAGGGGGAAAGAGACCCAGTACTTC
D: .; size: once; V: TRBV9; J: TRBJ2-2; CDR3: CASSVVYLGGANTGELFF; DNA: TGTGCCAGCAGCGTAGTGTATCTTGGCGGGGCGAACACCGGGGAGCTGTTTTTT
D: .; size: .; V: TRBV2; J: TRBJ2-3; CDR3: CASSERLFTDTQYF; DNA: TGTGCCAGCAGTGAAAGACTTTTCACAGATACGCAGTATTTT